This T cell receptor (beta chain) came from a study of persistence of HIV-infected CD4 T cells. General study points: Degenerate expanded CDR3beta sequences were enriched among CMV- and Gag-responding cells.

The immunoSEQ assay was version 4, run in survey mode. Template was genomic DNA at around 9.7 ng/uL, with up to about 1 ug used per sample. Clones were read by immunoSEQ multiplex PCR, and TCRdb kept only the in-frame ones, dropping some. The data hold tens of thousands of clones, with over 80% observed a single time. Cells were stimulated nonspecifically with anti-CD3/anti-CD28 magnetic beads. Sorting of responding CD4+ T cells relied on upregulated CD40 ligand together with CD69. CD4+ T cell counts exceeded 400 cells/uL; CMV serology was positive. This clone was observed a few times. What it recognizes is unknown. Per germline, CDR1 KGHDR and CDR2 SFDVKD. The CDR3 is made up of 15 amino acids. With 9 bases removed from V and 4 bases from J, the gap between germline ends came to 20 bases.

Here the sequenced sample was CD4+ T cells sorted from PBMCs after roughly 18-hour stimulation, taken from a patient who received antiretroviral therapy. This sequence joins TRBV24-1 and TRBJ1-2, with D possibly being TRBD1 (5 bases). This TCR came from an adult woman with HIV who was CMV-seropositive. CDR3 sequence: CATSASGGSIYGYTF. DNA for the CDR3: TGTGCCACCTCAGCGTCGGGGGGAAGTATCTATGGCTACACCTTC.